This T cell receptor (beta chain) was retrieved from a study of blood T cell repertoires in COVID-19 (dated by TCRdb to 2019 to 2021). For the wider study: Samples covering the acute and convalescent phases of COVID-19 were provided by collaborators in the United States, Italy and Spain. The material from the prospective study consisted of cDNA or gDNA derived from T cells, B-cell-depleted T cells, or PBMCs. Deeply sampled blood TCRbeta repertoires from subjects exposed to, actively infected with, or recovered from COVID-19 were included in the dataset. The repertoires were released in a freely available public database intended as a resource for research on the immune response to SARS-CoV-2. The samples were drawn from two sources: the first 160 participants of the ongoing ImmuneRACE study, and 950 to 1,500 subjects contributed by 6 global collaborators. A de-identified subject ID, COVID-19 status, age in years and sex were almost always included in the sample metadata. HLA class I and class II types, where available, came from metadata supplied by the sample provider rather than from assay-based typing.

Turning to this clone: Its antigen specificity is not known. No base quality values were provided; no much bigger clone lies one nucleotide off.

TCRbeta CDR3 regions were amplified from genomic DNA using the immunoSEQ Assay, a bias-controlled multiplex PCR. The source study handled its data this way. The number of nucleated cells in each sample was estimated from the amplification of reference gene primers within the assay. To quantify the absolute abundance of each unique TCRbeta CDR3 rearrangement, sequence reads were collapsed and filtered. For each sample, productive Simpson clonality was calculated by taking the square root of Simpson's diversity index across productive rearrangements. Sourced from immuneACCESS, this table was stored by TCRdb with only in-frame sequences that have V and J called. A share of the clones is absent; for the studies checked, an unresolved V gene accounts for under half, and the remainder has no known explanation. V, J and clone size are those of that table, while D and trimming were read from the DNA. The sample yields roughly 67,000 clones; less than 90% were counted once. Of the sample, around 9.5% is held by the ten largest clones.

Overall results and qualifications from the work: The amount of clinical and demographic metadata varied by source and participant and was provided uncurated.

V is trimmed back by 7 bases and J by 10 bases, and the junction contains 14 bases that no gene match accounts for. The CDR3 measures 15 amino acids from cysteine to phenylalanine. Of the read, only the CDR3 DNA is kept; its 45 bases are in frame from base 1. From the germline V gene, CDR1 is SNHLY and CDR2 is FYNNEI. Collaborating institutions collected whole blood in K2EDTA tubes following their own protocols. For TCRbeta analysis, collaborator samples were shipped as frozen whole blood, as isolated PBMCs, or as DNA extracted from either sample type. The sample taken for sequencing was peripheral blood. This sequence uses TRBV2 and TRBJ2-1; the central 9 bases match TRBD2. The TCR sequence derives from a man aged 45-65 years with active COVID-19. Here the CDR3 is given as CASKVSLAGEVEQFF. The DNA sequence is as follows: TGTGCCAGCAAGGTTTCGTTAGCGGGAGAGGTCGAGCAGTTCTTC.